The 32 T cell receptor beta chains below all came from one sample that was sequenced in a study of siplizumab effects on memory and regulatory T cells. Some clones are missing from TCRdb's copy, which holds only in-frame ones; the method was immunoSEQ multiplex PCR. The sample lists about 91,000 clones, roughly 93% occurring once. Sample: CD8+ T cells sorted from blood. The receptors were gathered from a human donor in good health.

This clone was seen just once. This chain connects TRBV6-6 to TRBJ2-7; D is unclear. Germline lookup yields CDR1 MNHNY and CDR2 SVGAGI (reference sequence). The CDR3 runs to 11 residues. Between the trimmed V and J ends, which lost 5 bases and 7 bases, there was a span of 9 bases. The CDR3 sequence: CASSNPGEQYF. As DNA, the CDR3 is TGTGCCAGCAGTAACCCTGGGGAGCAGTACTTC.

The V gene is TRBV25-1, the J gene TRBJ1-4; D not certain. Germline values: CDR1 MGHDK, CDR2 SYGVNS. The CDR3 totals 18 residues. The ends were cut back, 1 base at V and 5 bases at J, with 20 bases in the middle. For the CDR3, the DNA is TGTGCCAGCAGTGAATCTTCGGGGTTGGTGTATCAAAATGAAAAACTGTTTTTT. It yields the protein CASSESSGLVYQNEKLFF.

V and J are TRBV9 and TRBJ1-2; unclear D gene. The CDR3 contains 13 residues. Germline lookup yields CDR1 SGDLS and CDR2 YYNGEE. The V end lost 0 bases, the J end lost 8 bases, and 11 bases lay between the germline ends. The CDR3: CASSVANGYGYTF. CDR3 DNA: TGTGCCAGCAGCGTAGCTAATGGGTACGGCTACACCTTC.

This rearrangement joins TRBV29-1 to TRBJ2-7; 14 bases align to TRBD2. The CDR3 is 14 residues long. J gave up 9 bases and V 4 bases, and 8 bases lay outside the gene matches. Germline V CDR1 and CDR2: SQVTM, ANQGSEA. CDR3 in DNA: TGCAGCGTTGTTGAGGGACTAGCGGGAGTCGCGCAGTACTTC. It codes for CSVVEGLAGVAQYF.

V and J are TRBV30 and TRBJ2-7, with 8 bases aligning to TRBD2. The V segment lost 1 base and the J segment 7 bases; nucleotides outside the gene matches: 6. The length of the CDR3 is 13 residues. The germline gives CDR1 GTSNPN, CDR2 SVGIG (reference sequence). Written as DNA, the CDR3 is TGTGCCTGGAGTGACGGGGGGGCAAGTGAGCAGTACTTC. Protein: CAWSDGGASEQYF.

The rearrangement joins TRBV30 to TRBJ1-1; D ambiguous. The CDR3 spans 12 residues. Trimming stripped 0 bases from V and 2 bases from J, with 4 bases between. Germline V gene data show CDR1 as GTSNPN and CDR2 as SVGIG (reference sequence). Here the CDR3 DNA reads TGTGCCTGGAGTGTGATTAACACTGAAGCTTTCTTT. Translation gives CAWSVINTEAFF.

The chain couples TRBV4-2 to TRBJ1-1; D is unresolved. CDR1 is LGHNA and CDR2 is YNFKEQ in the germline V gene. The CDR3 totals 12 residues. Deletions cut 1 base from V and 7 bases from J, with 7 bases between. The chain's CDR3 is CASSQGEGEAFF. DNA of the CDR3: TGTGCCAGCAGCCAAGGGGAGGGTGAAGCTTTCTTT.

V is TRBV4-1 and J is TRBJ2-5; D is ambiguous. The CDR3 is 14 amino acids. CDR1 MGHRA and CDR2 YSYEKL come from the germline V gene. The V and J ends lost 3 bases and 4 bases respectively, with 12 bases between them. CDR3 sequence (DNA): TGCGCCAGCAGCCAGGGAATGGGTAGAGAGACCCAGTACTTC. Protein: CASSQGMGRETQYF.

This clone has just a few counts. The rearrangement links TRBV7-9 to TRBJ1-5; D is ambiguous. Deletions cut 5 bases from V and 6 bases from J, with 11 bases between. This CDR3 has 13 residues. Germline V gives CDR1 SEHNR, CDR2 FQNEAQ (reference sequence). CDR3: CASSGRAGQPQHF. DNA of the CDR3: TGTGCCAGCAGCGGTAGGGCTGGTCAGCCCCAGCATTTT.

The chain combines TRBV4-3 with TRBJ2-5; 14 bases agree with TRBD2. The length of the CDR3 is 17 residues. Germline V lookup: CDR1 LGHNA, CDR2 YSLEER. The junction had 9 bases not matched to a gene; V was cut back by 5 bases and J by 4 bases. CDR3 DNA sequence: TGCGCCAGCAGCTACCGACTAGCGGGAGGGAGTGGAGAGACCCAGTACTTC. Translation: CASSYRLAGGSGETQYF.

The chain is built from TRBV5-1 and TRBJ2-3; D is unclear. V lost 1 base and J lost 6, with 15 bases in between. Per the germline V gene, CDR1 is SGHRS and CDR2 is YFSETQ. The CDR3 has 15 amino acids. In DNA, the CDR3 is TGCGCCAGCAGCTTGTTGGGTCCGGATTCTGATACGCAGTATTTT. Amino acids: CASSLLGPDSDTQYF.

Here the CDR3 DNA reads TGTGCCAGCAGTCTCGGCGTTGAGGTCGTTTACTATGGCTACACCTTC. Amino acids: CASSLGVEVVYYGYTF. The chain carries TRBV7-2 and TRBJ1-2; D is undetermined. The V end lost 6 bases, the J end lost 3 bases, and 20 bases lay between the germline ends. From germline, CDR1 is SGHTA and CDR2 FQGNSA. CDR3 size: 16 residues. The full variable domain, with the rest looked up from reference TRBV7-2 and TRBJ1-2, is GAGVSQSPSNKVTEKGKDVELRCDPISGHTALYWYRQSLGQGLEFLIYFQGNSAPDKSGLPSDRFSAERTGGSVSTLTIQRTQQEDSAVYLCASSLGVEVVYYGYTFGSGTRLTVV.

The chain couples TRBV11-2 to TRBJ2-7; D remains ambiguous. Trimming left V 1 base short and J 0 bases short, with 19 bases between. This CDR3 has 18 residues. Germline values: CDR1 SGHAT, CDR2 FQNNGV. As DNA, the CDR3 is TGTGCCAGCAGCTTAGTAGGTCTGAGGCTAGACATCTCCTACGAGCAGTACTTC. It yields the protein CASSLVGLRLDISYEQYF.

V is TRBV20-1 and J is TRBJ2-7; TRBD1 is a possible D gene (5 bases). Deletions cut 6 bases from V and 6 bases from J, with 9 bases between. This CDR3 is built from 10 residues. The germline V gene encodes CDR1 DFQATT and CDR2 SNEGSKA (reference sequence). The CDR3 spells CSAKGLEQYF. DNA for the CDR3: TGCAGTGCCAAGGGGCTCGAGCAGTACTTC.

Only a few counts were recorded for this clone. In the same sample, other DNA sequences code for this CDR3. The chain is built from TRBV19 and TRBJ1-1; D not certain. CDR1 is LNHDA, CDR2 SQIVND, per germline (reference sequence). With 3 bases removed from V and 4 bases from J, the gap between germline ends came to 6 bases. This CDR3 has 12 residues. The CDR3 here is CASSIGSTEAFF. CDR3 DNA: TGTGCCAGTAGTATCGGTAGCACTGAAGCTTTCTTT.

CDR3 region: CAWDRGTYNSPLHF. DNA of the CDR3: TGTGCCTGGGACAGGGGTACCTATAATTCACCCCTCCACTTT. V gene TRBV30 combines with J gene TRBJ1-6; 8 positions agree with TRBD1. This CDR3 is 14 amino acids long. Losses at the gene ends were 5 bases for V and 2 bases for J; bases not matched to a gene: 2. Germline-derived CDR1 and CDR2 are GTSNPN and SVGIG (reference sequence).

The V call is TRBV11-3, the J call TRBJ2-3; the match to TRBD2 covers 12 bases. Germline lookup yields CDR1 SGHNT and CDR2 YENEEA. V shed 5 bases and J 0 bases; nucleotides not matched to a gene: 3. This CDR3 region has 16 residues. The CDR3 reads CASSPGLAGSTDTQYF. CDR3 nucleotides: TGTGCCAGCAGCCCCGGACTAGCGGGGAGCACAGATACGCAGTATTTT.

This chain uses TRBV7-9 with TRBJ2-1; TRBD1 matches 8 bases. V gave up 0 bases and J gave up 5 bases; unmatched junction bases: 15. In germline, CDR1 is SEHNR, CDR2 FQNEAQ (reference sequence). The CDR3 has 19 residues. DNA for the CDR3: TGTGCCAGCAGCTTAGCAACAGGGGGGAGCCCCTTCGACCACAATGAGCAGTTCTTC. It is translated as CASSLATGGSPFDHNEQFF.

J is TRBJ2-7 and V is TRBV6-1, with D hard to call. Germline-derived CDR1 and CDR2 are MNHNS and SASEGT. The CDR3 consists of 13 residues. V was pared by 2 bases and J by 7 bases, with 12 bases between. The CDR3 reads CASSELPAREQYF. For the CDR3, the DNA is TGTGCCAGCAGTGAATTACCAGCGAGGGAGCAGTACTTC.

This clone was observed once. V gene TRBV23-1 combines with J gene TRBJ2-7; 9 positions match TRBD2. TRBV23-1 is treated as an ORF (open reading frame) with a function not yet certain. The ends lost 2 bases at V and 0 bases at J; junction bases unmatched: 8. The CDR3 loop spans 17 amino acids. The CDR3 reads CASSQDGGGESSYEQYF. The DNA of the CDR3 is TGCGCCAGCAGTCAAGACGGCGGGGGGGAGAGCTCCTACGAGCAGTACTTC.

This clone was observed a few times. This chain uses TRBV5-5 with TRBJ2-7; 7 nucleotides agree with TRBD2. This CDR3 region has 11 residues. Trimming took 0 bases from V and 11 from J; bases not matched to a gene: 2. Germline V lookup: CDR1 SGHKS, CDR2 YYEKEE (reference sequence). The CDR3 bases are TGTGCCAGCAGCTTGGGAAGCGGGGAGTACTTC. This sequence encodes CASSLGSGEYF.

The chain is built from TRBV9 and TRBJ2-3; perhaps D is TRBD1 or TRBD2 (5 bases each). Trimming took 1 base from V and 0 from J, leaving 15 bases between them. Germline assignment: CDR1 SGDLS and CDR2 YYNGEE. The length of the CDR3 is 17 residues. CDR3 protein: CASSVIGTATSTDTQYF. CDR3 coding DNA: TGTGCCAGCAGCGTAATAGGGACGGCCACTAGCACAGATACGCAGTATTTT.

This clone was seen just once. This chain connects TRBV2 to TRBJ1-3; D not resolved. The CDR3 extends over 15 amino acids. Trimming removed 3 bases from V and 1 base from J, with 10 bases in between. Germline CDR1 reads SNHLY; CDR2 reads FYNNEI. The CDR3 reads CASSDQVASGNTIYF. The CDR3 bases are TGTGCCAGCAGTGATCAAGTGGCGTCTGGAAACACCATATATTTT. The full variable domain, completed using reference TRBV2 and TRBJ1-3, is EPEVTQTPSHQVTQMGQEVILRCVPISNHLYFYWYRQILGQKVEFLVSFYNNEISEKSEIFDDQFSVERPDGSNFTLKIRSTKLEDSAMYFCASSDQVASGNTIYFGEGSWLTVV.

CDR3 DNA: TGTGCCAGCAGTCAAGCGGGGCAGCCCTTGCCTACGAGGCAGTACTTC. Translating it yields CASSQAGQPLPTRQYF. The V gene is TRBV27, the J gene TRBJ2-7; TRBD2 matches at 7 bases. The germline V gene encodes CDR1 MNHEY and CDR2 SMNVEV (reference sequence). The CDR3 covers 16 residues. With V trimmed by 5 bases and J by 9 bases, 19 bases remained unmatched.

The V call is TRBV10-3, the J call TRBJ2-7; D is uncertain. CDR3 length: 12 amino acids. The V and J ends lost 6 bases and 0 bases respectively, with 6 bases between them. In germline, CDR1 is ENHRY, CDR2 SYGVKD. This CDR3 is CAIRDTSYEQYF. The CDR3 region has the DNA TGTGCCATCAGAGACACCTCCTACGAGCAGTACTTC.

The chain recombines TRBV30 with TRBJ1-1; no clear D. This CDR3 spans 14 amino acids. Germline CDR1 reads GTSNPN; CDR2 reads SVGIG (reference sequence). V lost 4 bases, J lost 0 bases, and 12 bases lay in between. The CDR3 here is CAWIADLLNTEAFF. CDR3 DNA sequence: TGTGCCTGGATTGCCGACTTGTTGAACACTGAAGCTTTCTTT.

This chain links TRBV9 with TRBJ2-7; 8 nucleotides line up with TRBD2. Germline trimming cut 4 bases from V and 4 bases from J; bases unmatched to any gene: 10. The CDR3 loop spans 15 amino acids. From germline, CDR1 is SGDLS and CDR2 YYNGEE. The CDR3 nucleotides are TGTGCCAGCAGCCCCCCCTCCGCGGGGGGTTACGAGCAGTACTTC. Protein product: CASSPPSAGGYEQYF.

The chain recombines TRBV9 with TRBJ2-3; 7 nucleotides align to TRBD1. V was clipped by 4 bases and J by 0 bases; unmatched bases: 11. This CDR3 comprises 17 residues. Germline V lookup: CDR1 SGDLS, CDR2 YYNGEE. This CDR3 is CASSLRDRRTSTDTQYF. In nucleotides, the CDR3 is TGTGCCAGCAGCCTTCGGGACAGACGTACTAGCACAGATACGCAGTATTTT.

V usage is TRBV11-2 and J usage is TRBJ1-1; unclear D gene. The germline CDR1 and CDR2 sequences are SGHAT and FQNNGV. CDR3 length: 13 residues. Trimming took 6 bases from V and 6 from J, leaving 14 bases between them. The CDR3 here is CASRDLSGAEAFF. The DNA for the CDR3 is TGTGCCAGCAGGGACCTTTCTGGAGCTGAAGCTTTCTTT.

The J gene is TRBJ1-2, the V gene TRBV21-1; the D call TRBD1 from the table was never checked on the DNA. TRBV21-1 is assigned pseudogene status. CDR3 length equals 18 residues. CDR3 region: CASSKAGVLNRGPYGYTF. Here the CDR3 DNA reads TGTGCCAGCAGCAAAGCCGGAGTCCTCAACAGGGGGCCCTATGGCTACACCTTC.

The chain links TRBV5-1 to TRBJ2-3; D is unclear. V shed 5 bases and J shed 2 bases, with 18 bases lying between them. Germline CDR1 is SGHRS and CDR2 is YFSETQ. This CDR3 contains 16 residues. CDR3 in DNA: TGCGCCAGCAGATCAAACCCGGAACTATCCACAGATACGCAGTATTTT. Residues: CASRSNPELSTDTQYF. Combining the CDR3 with reference TRBV5-1 and TRBJ2-3 gives the whole variable domain KAGVTQTPRYLIKTRGQQVTLSCSPISGHRSVSWYQQTPGQGLQFLFEYFSETQRNKGNFPGRFSGRQFSNSRSEMNVSTLELGDSALYLCASRSNPELSTDTQYFGPGTRLTVL.

The CDR3 DNA reads as TGTGCCAGCAGTGAAACTTCAGGGGTCTCCTACGAGCAGTACTTC. Translating gives CASSETSGVSYEQYF. The J gene is TRBJ2-7, the V gene TRBV2, with a tentative D call TRBD1 (6 bases). This CDR3 comprises 15 residues. Trimming took 2 bases from V and 0 from J, leaving 11 bases between them. CDR1 and CDR2 (germline): SNHLY, FYNNEI.